A single sample is the source of the 8 T cell receptor beta chains below, sequenced in a study of beta chain features in type 1 diabetes. Study results and limitations: Moderate but significant shortening of TCRB CDR3s was recorded in all four CD4+ subsets from Type 1 diabetes patients.

Antigens for these TCRs are unknown. The investigators reverse transcribed all of the isolated RNA, so they sequenced expressed TCRB transcripts. Clones were read by immunoSEQ multiplex PCR, and TCRdb kept only the in-frame ones, dropping some. The table lists under 300,000 clones, roughly 13% of them singletons. Specimen: naive CD4+ T cells from blood. These receptor sequences come from a man younger than 40 with type 1 diabetes.

This clone was detected a few times. The V call is TRBV9, the J call TRBJ1-2, with a tentative D call TRBD1 (5 bases). Trimming shortened V by 0 bases and J by 1 base, and 10 bases separated the two germline ends. This CDR3 has 15 residues. The V gene's germline CDR1 is SGDLS and CDR2 YYNGEE. CDR3 nucleotides: TGTGCCAGCAGCGTAGCCCCACAGGATAACTATGGCTACACCTTC. Translating it yields CASSVAPQDNYGYTF.

DNA for the CDR3: TGTGCCTGGGGGAAAGGGGGAACCTACGAGCAGTACTTC. Translating it yields CAWGKGGTYEQYF. The J gene is TRBJ2-7, the V gene TRBV30; tentatively, D is TRBD1 (6 bases). Germline lookup yields CDR1 GTSNPN and CDR2 SVGIG (reference sequence). V lost 5 bases, J lost 2 bases, and 13 bases lay in between. This CDR3 has 13 residues.

The table lists this clone with a few counts. The rearrangement joins TRBV5-4 to TRBJ2-5, with D perhaps TRBD2 (6 bases). Per the germline V gene, CDR1 is SGHNT and CDR2 is YYREEE (reference sequence). Between the trimmed V and J ends, which lost 1 base and 5 bases, there was a span of 12 bases. The CDR3 spans 14 residues. CDR3 amino acids: CASSLSRGMETQYF. CDR3 DNA: TGTGCCAGCAGCTTGTCTCGGGGGATGGAGACCCAGTACTTC.

V is TRBV10-2 and J is TRBJ1-1; 11 positions agree with TRBD1. The CDR3 is 12 amino acids. V was clipped by 6 bases and J by 11 bases; unmatched bases: 5. The germline gives CDR1 WSHSY, CDR2 SAAADI. Here the CDR3 DNA reads TGCGCCAGCAGGGCCGGGACAGGGGGGGCTTTCTTT. It specifies CASRAGTGGAFF.

The rearrangement uses TRBV29-1 and TRBJ2-7, with 12 bases aligning to TRBD1. The germline CDR1 and CDR2 sequences are SQVTM and ANQGSEA. The CDR3 length is 14 residues. V gave up 3 bases and J gave up 7 bases; unmatched junction bases: 7. The CDR3 nucleotides read TGCAGCGTTGATCAGGGACAGGGGGCACGAGAGCAGTACTTC. Residues: CSVDQGQGAREQYF.

This chain joins TRBV30 and TRBJ1-1, with D hard to call. The V end lost 3 bases, the J end lost 4 bases, and 12 bases lay between the germline ends. There are 13 residues in the CDR3. Germline V CDR1 and CDR2: GTSNPN, SVGIG (reference sequence). CDR3 sequence (DNA): TGTGCCTGGAGCCGGGAGGGAATCACTGAAGCTTTCTTT. It is translated as CAWSREGITEAFF.

Only a few counts were recorded for this clone. The chain links TRBV9 to TRBJ1-1; the D gene is possibly TRBD1 (5 bases). Germline CDR1 SGDLS, CDR2 YYNGEE. This CDR3 has 15 amino acids. Trimming shortened V by 3 bases and J by 3 bases, and 15 bases separated the two germline ends. As DNA, the CDR3 is TGTGCCAGCAGCGGGGGTGGCAGGGTGGACACTGAAGCTTTCTTT. It encodes CASSGGGRVDTEAFF.

This clone was counted a few times. Other DNA sequences in this sample translate to the same CDR3. V usage is TRBV7-9 and J usage is TRBJ1-2; 8 bases are shared with TRBD1. Germline values: CDR1 SEHNR, CDR2 FQNEAQ (reference sequence). The ends lost 5 bases at V and 8 bases at J; junction bases unmatched: 4. CDR3 length: 12 residues. The CDR3 is CASSLDRGGYTF. CDR3 nucleotide sequence: TGTGCCAGCAGCCTTGACAGGGGCGGCTACACCTTC. Full variable domain (remainder filled in from reference TRBV7-9 and TRBJ1-2): DTGVSQNPRHKITKRGQNVTFRCDPISEHNRLYWYRQTLGQGPEFLTYFQNEAQLEKSRLLSDRFSAERPKGSFSTLEIQRTEQGDSAMYLCASSLDRGGYTFGSGTRLTVV.